This is a list of T cell receptor beta chains from one sample in a study of graft-versus-host responses after intestinal transplantation. These receptors lack a known antigen. The repertoire was sequenced with immunoSEQ multiplex PCR; TCRdb's copy has only in-frame clones and lacks some. The data contain nearly 110,000 clones, approximately 90% of them seen just once; the ten biggest clones take up 0.6% to 0.8%. The sequencing here drew on unstimulated CD4+ T cells sorted from spleen or lymph node cells, taken before transplant. Receptors were obtained from a human donor who was the organ donor for an intestinal transplant. Both conserved end residues are part of each CDR3. D genes are given only for firm matches. Clone size is not always given. Where it is, it says once, few, many or a class for expanded clones.

cdr3_aa	cdr3_nt	v_call	j_call	clone_size	d_call
CASSEARDREQYF	TGTGCCAGCAGTGAAGCGCGGGACAGGGAGCAGTACTTC	TRBV2	TRBJ2-7	NA	TRBD1
CASSYSGTTRNYGYTF	TGTGCCAGCAGTTACTCAGGGACAACTCGAAACTATGGCTACACCTTC	TRBV6-5	TRBJ1-2	NA	NA
CASKLLIRSTDTQYF	TGTGCCAGCAAACTACTCATTAGAAGCACAGATACGCAGTATTTT	TRBV21-1	TRBJ2-3	NA	NA
CASSRQLNTEAFF	TGTGCCAGCAGCCGTCAGTTGAACACTGAAGCTTTCTTT	TRBV7-2	TRBJ1-1	NA	NA
CAISEDAGGREQYF	TGTGCCATCAGTGAGGACGCAGGGGGCCGCGAGCAGTACTTC	TRBV10-3	TRBJ2-7	NA	TRBD1
CASSEMAIRAYGYTF	TGTGCCAGCAGTGAAATGGCAATTAGGGCCTATGGCTACACCTTC	TRBV6-1	TRBJ1-2	few	NA
CASSPQGHGEKLFF	TGTGCCAGCAGCCCACAGGGACATGGGGAAAAACTGTTTTTT	TRBV7-8	TRBJ1-4	NA	NA
CASSATGGLGQPQHF	TGTGCCAGTAGTGCGACAGGGGGTTTGGGTCAGCCCCAGCATTTT	TRBV19	TRBJ1-5	NA	TRBD1
CASSQATRYNEQFF	TGCGCCAGCAGCCAAGCGACACGGTACAATGAGCAGTTCTTC	TRBV4-1	TRBJ2-1	NA	NA
CASSQTSAQGAYEQYF	TGCGCCAGCAGCCAAACGTCAGCTCAGGGGGCCTACGAGCAGTACTTC	TRBV4-1	TRBJ2-7	NA	TRBD1
CASSKRPRGREDEQFF	TGTGCCAGCAGCAAACGGCCGAGGGGGCGCGAAGATGAGCAGTTCTTC	TRBV21-1	TRBJ2-1	NA	NA
CASSEGTAQYF	TGTGCCAGCAGTGAAGGGACTGCTCAGTACTTC	TRBV2	TRBJ2-7	NA	NA
CASEPGQGAAAFF	TGTGCCAGCGAACCGGGACAGGGGGCAGCAGCTTTCTTT	TRBV6-6	TRBJ1-1	NA	TRBD1
CASSKGYEQYF	TGCGCCAGCAGCAAAGGTTACGAGCAGTACTTC	TRBV10-1	TRBJ2-7	NA	NA
CASSLGGGYTF	TGTGCCAGCAGCCTGGGGGGTGGCTACACCTTC	TRBV7-8	TRBJ1-2	NA	NA
CASSYSGQHNQPQHF	TGTGCCAGCAGCTACAGCGGACAGCACAATCAGCCCCAGCATTTT	TRBV7-2	TRBJ1-5	NA	NA
CASSGDRGGYTF	TGTGCCAGTAGTGGGGACAGAGGGGGCTACACCTTC	TRBV19	TRBJ1-2	once	TRBD1
CASSRRGHTDTQYF	TGTGCCAGCAGCCGCAGGGGCCACACAGATACGCAGTATTTT	TRBV6-5	TRBJ2-3	NA	NA
CASSPGPLAGVNEQYF	TGTGCCAGCAGCCCCGGCCCACTAGCGGGAGTTAACGAGCAGTACTTC	TRBV7-9	TRBJ2-7	NA	TRBD2
CASSARDDRKEKLFF	TGTGCCAGCAGTGCGAGGGATGACAGGAAGGAAAAACTGTTTTTT	TRBV6-5	TRBJ1-4	NA	NA
CASSGRTVQKGNQPQHF	TGTGCCAGCAGTGGCCGGACAGTTCAGAAGGGCAATCAGCCCCAGCATTTT	TRBV6-1	TRBJ1-5	NA	NA
CSVGDPGSGANVLTF	TGCAGCGTGGGGGACCCTGGGTCTGGGGCCAACGTCCTGACTTTC	TRBV29-1	TRBJ2-6	NA	NA
CASSYRGRTDTQYF	TGTGCCAGCAGCTACAGGGGGCGCACAGATACGCAGTATTTT	TRBV11-2	TRBJ2-3	NA	TRBD1
CASSGYTF	TGTGCCAGCAGTGGCTACACCTTC	TRBV2	TRBJ1-2	NA	NA
CASSRFFMNTEAFF	TGTGCCAGTAGTAGGTTCTTTATGAACACTGAAGCTTTCTTT	TRBV19	TRBJ1-1	NA	NA
CASSLGRATDTQYF	TGTGCCAGCAGCTTAGGGCGGGCCACAGATACGCAGTATTTT	TRBV7-8	TRBJ2-3	NA	NA
CASSLGTAGNTIYF	TGTGCCAGCAGCCTTGGCACAGCTGGAAACACCATATATTTT	TRBV5-4	TRBJ1-3	NA	NA